Presented here are 15 T cell receptor beta chains from one specimen sequenced in a study of T cell changes during pregnancy in multiple sclerosis. Method: immunoSEQ multiplex PCR; TCRdb's copy keeps in-frame clones and lacks some. The data hold about 47,000 clones, with around 92% observed a single time. The sample was peripheral blood, taken in the third trimester of pregnancy. The receptor source for this set is a female donor with multiple sclerosis, enrolled in a pregnancy study.

V is TRBV4-3 and J is TRBJ2-1; TRBD2 matches at 9 bases. Germline V lookup: CDR1 LGHNA, CDR2 YSLEER. V gave up 1 base and J gave up 4 bases; unmatched junction bases: 8. This CDR3 has 17 amino acids. CDR3 in amino acids: CASSQGEAGGVYNEQFF. CDR3 bases: TGCGCCAGCAGCCAAGGAGAAGCGGGAGGAGTTTACAATGAGCAGTTCTTC.

This chain links TRBV6-1 with TRBJ2-5; D is ambiguous. CDR3 length: 11 amino acids. V gave up 4 bases and J gave up 10 bases, with 10 bases separating them. Germline V gene sequence: CDR1 MNHNS, CDR2 SASEGT. The CDR3, as DNA: TGTGCCAGCAGTGTTTATCCGGGCCAGTACTTC. This codes for CASSVYPGQYF.

V is TRBV7-2 and J is TRBJ1-1; the match to TRBD1 covers 12 bases. Trimming removed 6 bases from V and 5 bases from J; junction bases left unmatched: 7. Germline assignment: CDR1 SGHTA and CDR2 FQGNSA. CDR3 length: 15 residues. The CDR3 sequence: CASRAGTGGFTEAFF. In DNA, the CDR3 is TGTGCCAGCAGGGCCGGGACAGGGGGCTTTACTGAAGCTTTCTTT.

The chain links TRBV20-1 to TRBJ2-7; no definite D call. Germline V gene data show CDR1 as DFQATT and CDR2 as SNEGSKA (reference sequence). Trimming took 6 bases from V and 6 from J, leaving 9 bases between them. This CDR3 has 10 residues. CDR3 sequence (DNA): TGCAGTGCACCGACGGGCGAGCAGTACTTC. This translates into CSAPTGEQYF.

V is TRBV19 and J is TRBJ1-1, with D hard to call. In germline, CDR1 is LNHDA, CDR2 SQIVND (reference sequence). V was cut by 6 bases and J by 1 base, with 12 bases left in between. This CDR3 is 14 amino acids long. CDR3 sequence: CASREDTRNTEAFF. Here the CDR3 DNA reads TGTGCCAGTAGGGAAGACACGCGGAACACTGAAGCTTTCTTT.

This clone has only one observation. The V gene is TRBV9, the J gene TRBJ1-1; 7 bases match TRBD1. J lost 4 bases, V lost 4 bases, and 13 bases had no gene match. Per the germline V gene, CDR1 is SGDLS and CDR2 is YYNGEE. The CDR3 runs 16 residues. For the CDR3, the DNA is TGTGCCAGCAGCCGAGACAGGGCCCAGTATGGCACTGAAGCTTTCTTT. This codes for CASSRDRAQYGTEAFF.

The chain recombines TRBV5-8 with TRBJ2-7, with D maybe TRBD2 (6 bases). V lost 5 bases and J lost 3, with 12 bases in between. The CDR3 is 13 residues long. The V gene's germline CDR1 is SGHTS and CDR2 YDEGEE. For the CDR3, the DNA is TGTGCCAGCAGACATGCGGGGCGCTACGAGCAGTACTTC. It translates to CASRHAGRYEQYF.

The rearrangement links TRBV18 to TRBJ1-1; TRBD1 matches 9 bases. The CDR3 covers 16 residues. The ends lost 3 bases at V and 3 bases at J; junction bases unmatched: 8. Germline V CDR1 and CDR2: KGHSH, LQKENI. CDR3 DNA: TGTGCCAGCTCACCCTTACCGGGACAGGGAGACACTGAAGCTTTCTTT. Translated: CASSPLPGQGDTEAFF.

This clone was counted a single time. This chain connects TRBV11-2 to TRBJ2-7, with TRBD2 matching over 9 bases. Germline V gene lookup returns CDR1 SGHAT and CDR2 FQNNGV. The V segment lost 3 bases and the J segment 3 bases; nucleotides outside the gene matches: 6. The CDR3 consists of 15 residues. CDR3 residues: CASSFGTSGFYEQYF. The CDR3 DNA sequence: TGTGCCAGCAGCTTCGGAACTAGCGGGTTCTACGAGCAGTACTTC.

This chain uses TRBV27 with TRBJ2-7; 9 bases align to TRBD1. This CDR3 region has 15 residues. V trimming: 3 bases; J trimming: 3 bases; junction bases outside the gene matches: 6. The germline CDR1 and CDR2 sequences are MNHEY and SMNVEV (reference sequence). CDR3 loop: CASSLKRTGVYEQYF. CDR3 bases: TGTGCCAGCAGTTTGAAGCGGACAGGGGTCTACGAGCAGTACTTC.

V usage is TRBV19 and J usage is TRBJ2-6; D remains ambiguous. Germline values: CDR1 LNHDA, CDR2 SQIVND (reference sequence). This CDR3 has 16 amino acids. The ends were cut back, 0 bases at V and 0 bases at J, with 6 bases in the middle. The CDR3 here is CASSIDVGSGANVLTF. The CDR3 nucleotides are TGTGCCAGTAGTATAGATGTCGGCTCTGGGGCCAACGTCCTGACTTTC. The variable domain in full, with the rest retrieved from reference TRBV19 and TRBJ2-6, is DGGITQSPKYLFRKEGQNVTLSCEQNLNHDAMYWYRQDPGQGLRLIYYSQIVNDFQKGDIAEGYSVSREKKESFPLTVTSAQKNPTAFYLCASSIDVGSGANVLTFGAGSRLTVL.

V and J are TRBV7-9 and TRBJ1-2, with no clear D. This CDR3 is 14 amino acids long. Germline V gene lookup returns CDR1 SEHNR and CDR2 FQNEAQ (reference sequence). V was shortened by 1 base and J by 8 bases, with 14 bases between the two germline ends. DNA of the CDR3: TGTGCCAGCAGCTTAGATATGGGCTCGGAAGGCTACACCTTC. Translating gives CASSLDMGSEGYTF.

This chain links TRBV7-9 with TRBJ1-1; 7 bases are a match to TRBD1. The J segment lost 5 bases and the V segment lost 4 bases, leaving 10 bases of the junction unmatched. CDR3 length equals 15 residues. Per germline, CDR1 SEHNR and CDR2 FQNEAQ (reference sequence). Here the CDR3 reads CASSSSKGARTEAFF. DNA of the CDR3: TGTGCCAGCAGCTCGAGTAAGGGGGCGCGTACTGAAGCTTTCTTT.

This chain's CDR3 is CASSRRGPGMTEAFF. CDR3 nucleotides: TGTGCCAGCTCCCGTCGTGGCCCAGGGATGACTGAAGCTTTCTTT. V and J are TRBV19 and TRBJ1-1, with TRBD1 as a possible D gene (5 bases). CDR1 LNHDA and CDR2 SQIVND come from the germline V gene (reference sequence). The CDR3 is 15 residues long. V was clipped by 9 bases and J by 5 bases, with 22 bases between them.

The genes are TRBV28 and TRBJ2-4; perhaps TRBD2 as D (5 bases). V lost 5 bases and J 1 base, leaving 18 bases between the germline ends. The CDR3 runs 17 residues. The germline gives CDR1 MDHEN, CDR2 SYDVKM. This chain's CDR3 is CASSPGFGVVAKNIQYF. CDR3 coding DNA: TGTGCCAGCAGTCCCGGGTTCGGGGTTGTGGCCAAAAACATTCAGTACTTC.